Detailed here is one T cell receptor (beta chain). This entry is derived from a study of technical replicates of blood from a handful of donors. V was pared by 7 bases and J by 6 bases, with 7 bases of the junction left unmatched. The CDR3 contains 15 residues. The germline V gene has CDR1 MGHDK and CDR2 SYGVNS. Clones were sequenced by immunoSEQ multiplex PCR, and TCRdb holds only the in-frame ones, with some missing. The sample shows approximately 70,000 clones, about 91% of them seen only once. The receptor comes from a human donor in good health. The chain has TRBV25-1 and TRBJ2-2; 11 bases fit TRBD2. Sequencing was carried out using T cells isolated from PBMCs. The DNA of the CDR3 is TGTGCCAGCATCAATACTAGCGGGAGCGCCGGGGAGCTGTTTTTT. This encodes CASINTSGSAGELFF.